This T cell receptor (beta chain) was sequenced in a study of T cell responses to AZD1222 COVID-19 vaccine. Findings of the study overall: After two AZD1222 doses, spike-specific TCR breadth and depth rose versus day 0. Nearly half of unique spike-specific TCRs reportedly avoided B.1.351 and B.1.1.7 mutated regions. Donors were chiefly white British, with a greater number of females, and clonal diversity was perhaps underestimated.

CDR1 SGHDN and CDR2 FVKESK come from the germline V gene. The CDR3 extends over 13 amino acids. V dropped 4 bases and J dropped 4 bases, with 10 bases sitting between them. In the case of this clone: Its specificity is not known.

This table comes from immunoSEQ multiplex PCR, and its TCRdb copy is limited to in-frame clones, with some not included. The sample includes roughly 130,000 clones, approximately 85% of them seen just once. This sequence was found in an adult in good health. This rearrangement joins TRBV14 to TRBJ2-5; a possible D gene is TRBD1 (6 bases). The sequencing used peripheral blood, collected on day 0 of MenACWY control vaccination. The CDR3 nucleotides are TGTGCCAGCAGCCCACAGGGAAGAGAGACCCAGTACTTC. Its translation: CASSPQGRETQYF.